Below are 20 T cell receptor beta chains sequenced from a single sample in a study of blood T cell repertoires in COVID-19. Some clones are missing from TCRdb's copy, which holds only in-frame ones; the method was immunoSEQ multiplex PCR. The table includes approximately 250,000 clones, approximately 90% detected once. The sample consisted of PBMCs or T cells enriched from blood (not recorded which). These receptors came from a man aged 40-50 years who had been exposed to COVID-19.

The table lists this clone with a few counts. V gene TRBV30 combines with J gene TRBJ2-3, with D possibly being TRBD2 (6 bases). The CDR3 has 15 amino acids. Per germline, CDR1 GTSNPN and CDR2 SVGIG (reference sequence). V shed 2 bases and J shed 4 bases, with 16 bases lying between them. The CDR3 spells CAWSPGEVFSDTQYF. The DNA for the CDR3 is TGTGCCTGGAGTCCCGGGGAGGTATTCTCAGATACGCAGTATTTT.

This chain uses TRBV3-1 (or the pseudogene TRBV3-2) with TRBJ2-7, with D uncertain. CDR1 and CDR2 (germline): LGHDT, YNNKEL (reference sequence). Trimming cost V 0 bases and J 6 bases, with 9 bases left between them. The CDR3 runs 13 residues. CDR3 loop: CASSQDRLGEQYF. As DNA, the CDR3 is TGTGCCAGCAGCCAAGACAGGTTGGGCGAGCAGTACTTC.

The rearrangement joins TRBV28 to TRBJ1-1, with unresolved D. Trimming took 5 bases from V and 6 from J, leaving 19 bases between them. The CDR3 length is 15 residues. Germline V gives CDR1 MDHEN, CDR2 SYDVKM. The CDR3 sequence: CASSPLGVNNAEAFF. Here the CDR3 DNA reads TGTGCCAGCAGTCCCCTGGGAGTTAATAACGCTGAAGCTTTCTTT.

The J gene is TRBJ1-1, the V gene TRBV29-1; tentatively, D is TRBD1 (5 bases). CDR1 and CDR2 from the germline V gene are SQVTM and ANQGSEA. The length of the CDR3 is 12 residues. Trimming left V 3 bases short and J 1 base short, with 6 bases between. Written as DNA, the CDR3 is TGCAGCGTTGACGGGGGGAACACTGAAGCTTTCTTT. Translating gives CSVDGGNTEAFF.

CDR3 DNA: TGTGCCAGCAGATTCACCAGGGGAGGGAACTATGGCTACACCTTC. It codes for CASRFTRGGNYGYTF. The chain has TRBV28 and TRBJ1-2; D is possibly TRBD1 (6 bases). The germline V gene has CDR1 MDHEN and CDR2 SYDVKM. The V and J ends lost 6 bases and 2 bases respectively, with 16 bases between them. The CDR3 runs to 15 residues.

This chain links TRBV6-1 with TRBJ2-7, with a possible D match to TRBD2 (6 bases). The germline gives CDR1 MNHNS, CDR2 SASEGT. The CDR3 is made up of 14 amino acids. The V end was cut by 1 base, the J end by 3 bases, with 10 bases between. CDR3 region: CASSEGQDYYEQYF. The DNA for the CDR3 is TGTGCCAGCAGTGAAGGGCAGGACTACTACGAGCAGTACTTC.

In DNA, the CDR3 is TGTGCCAGCAGCTTAGAAGCGGCGAGCGGGAGTGGCGAGACCCAGTACTTC. Translating it yields CASSLEAASGSGETQYF. The V and J genes are TRBV7-6 and TRBJ2-5, with 8 bases matching TRBD2. Germline assignment: CDR1 SGHVS and CDR2 FNYEAQ. V dropped 1 base and J dropped 5; count of bases not matched to a gene: 12. The CDR3 covers 17 residues.

This CDR3 is CASSYYSGGRPADTQYF. CDR3 bases: TGCGCCAGCAGCTACTATAGTGGCGGGAGGCCGGCAGATACGCAGTATTTT. This chain uses TRBV5-1 with TRBJ2-3, with TRBD2 matching 8 bases. V lost 3 bases to trimming and J lost 4 bases; unmatched junction nucleotides: 13. Germline V CDR1 and CDR2: SGHRS, YFSETQ. The CDR3 is 17 residues long.

This clone showed up just once. The chain couples TRBV14 to TRBJ1-1, with TRBD1 matching over 7 bases. The CDR3 length is 14 residues. In germline, CDR1 is SGHDN, CDR2 FVKESK. Trimming removed 5 bases from V and 1 base from J; junction bases left unmatched: 4. This CDR3 reads CASSATGKNTEAFF. DNA of the CDR3: TGTGCCAGCAGCGCGACAGGGAAGAACACTGAAGCTTTCTTT.

The chain is built from TRBV11-3 and TRBJ2-3; 13 bases match TRBD2. CDR1 is SGHNT and CDR2 is YENEEA in the germline V gene. This CDR3 has 17 residues. Trimming at V came to 4 bases and at J to 2 bases, leaving 6 bases not matched to a gene. This CDR3 is CASSSTSGRAVTDTQYF. In DNA, the CDR3 is TGTGCCAGCAGCTCCACTAGCGGGAGGGCCGTCACAGATACGCAGTATTTT.

Only one count was recorded for this clone. The chain is built from TRBV13 and TRBJ2-1; 9 bases fit TRBD2. The CDR3 sequence is 15 residues long. V shed 5 bases and J 4 bases; nucleotides not matched to a gene: 6. Germline CDR1 and CDR2: PRHDT and FYEKMQ (reference sequence). CDR3 amino acids: CASSDGTSRYNEQFF. CDR3 nucleotide sequence: TGTGCCAGCAGCGATGGGACTAGCAGATACAATGAGCAGTTCTTC.

The rearrangement links TRBV21-1 to TRBJ2-7; the D call in the table, TRBD2, was not verified against the DNA. TRBV21-1 is noted as a pseudogene. CDR3 size: 14 residues. CDR3 region: CASSKRLFPFEQYF. The CDR3 DNA reads as TGTGCCAGCAGCAAGCGGCTATTCCCCTTCGAGCAGTACTTC.

The chain uses TRBV4-1 and TRBJ1-3; 8 bases match TRBD1. Trimming cost V 0 bases and J 4 bases; bases outside gene matches: 8. Germline values: CDR1 MGHRA, CDR2 YSYEKL. The CDR3 consists of 17 residues. CDR3 sequence (DNA): TGCGCCAGCAGCCAAGAGCCCTTTGGACAGGGAGGAAACACCATATATTTT. Its translation is CASSQEPFGQGGNTIYF.

The chain uses TRBV12-5 and TRBJ2-7, with 13 positions matching TRBD2. The CDR3 is made up of 15 amino acids. J was trimmed by 6 bases and V by 5 bases; bases with no gene match: 7. Germline V gives CDR1 LGHNT, CDR2 FRNRAP. This chain's CDR3 is CASGRGLAGEAEQYF. CDR3 nucleotides: TGTGCTAGTGGTCGTGGACTAGCGGGAGAGGCCGAGCAGTACTTC.

The CDR3 DNA reads TGCGCCAGCAGCCAGACCCGGGACAGGGGGAGAGGCTACACCTTC. Its protein is CASSQTRDRGRGYTF. This chain links TRBV4-1 with TRBJ1-2; TRBD1 matches at 11 bases. CDR3 length: 15 amino acids. Germline lookup yields CDR1 MGHRA and CDR2 YSYEKL. V gave up 3 bases and J gave up 8 bases; unmatched junction bases: 8.

This chain connects TRBV6-1 to TRBJ1-2; TRBD1 matches 8 bases. From germline, CDR1 is MNHNS and CDR2 SASEGT. The CDR3 runs to 14 residues. V was clipped by 2 bases and J by 7 bases; unmatched bases: 6. CDR3 coding DNA: TGTGCCAGCAGTGAACAACAGGGGGTTGGTGGCTACACCTTC. The encoded protein is CASSEQQGVGGYTF.

The chain combines TRBV5-4 with TRBJ2-3; TRBD1 matches 7 bases. V shed 7 bases, J shed 5 bases, and the junction held 13 bases outside the gene matches. The CDR3 sequence is 15 residues long. Germline V gene lookup returns CDR1 SGHNT and CDR2 YYREEE (reference sequence). In DNA, the CDR3 is TGTGCCAGCCCCGCGCGTGACAGGGCTCAAGATACGCAGTATTTT. Amino acid sequence: CASPARDRAQDTQYF.

V gene TRBV5-6 combines with J gene TRBJ2-3; maybe TRBD1 (6 bases). V lost 4 bases to trimming and J lost 4 bases, with 19 bases between them. The germline CDR1 and CDR2 sequences are SGHDT and YYEEEE. CDR3 size: 16 residues. The CDR3: CASSLLDRIGADTQYF. Written as DNA, the CDR3 is TGTGCCAGCAGCCTTCTTGACAGGATTGGAGCAGATACGCAGTATTTT.

The J gene is TRBJ2-1, the V gene TRBV9; 8 positions match TRBD1. The CDR3 runs 13 residues. Germline V lookup: CDR1 SGDLS, CDR2 YYNGEE. V lost 3 bases to trimming and J lost 9 bases; unmatched junction nucleotides: 5. CDR3 in DNA: TGTGCCAGCAGCGATACAGGGGGAACTGAGCAGTTCTTC. Protein product: CASSDTGGTEQFF.

The table lists this clone with a few counts. This chain links TRBV3-1 (or the pseudogene TRBV3-2) with TRBJ2-1; 13 bases fit TRBD2. Trimming at V came to 5 bases and at J to 4 bases, leaving 5 bases not matched to a gene. The CDR3 has 16 residues. The germline V gene has CDR1 LGHDT and CDR2 YNNKEL (reference sequence). Here the CDR3 reads CASSSRLAGGYNEQFF. CDR3 nucleotide sequence: TGTGCCAGCAGCTCCAGACTAGCGGGGGGATACAATGAGCAGTTCTTC.